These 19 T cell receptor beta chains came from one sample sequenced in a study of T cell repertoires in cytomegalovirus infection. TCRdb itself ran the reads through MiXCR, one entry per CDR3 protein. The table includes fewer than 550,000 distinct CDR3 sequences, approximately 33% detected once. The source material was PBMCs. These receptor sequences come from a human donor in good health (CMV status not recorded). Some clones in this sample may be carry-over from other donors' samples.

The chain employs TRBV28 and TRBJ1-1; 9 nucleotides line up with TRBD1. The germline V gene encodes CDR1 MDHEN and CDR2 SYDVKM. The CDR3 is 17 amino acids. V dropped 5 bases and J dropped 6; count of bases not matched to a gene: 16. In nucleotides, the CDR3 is TGTGCCAGCAGTACACCCGGGACAGGGCCTTCGAATTCTGAAGCTTTCTTT. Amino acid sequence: CASSTPGTGPSNSEAFF.

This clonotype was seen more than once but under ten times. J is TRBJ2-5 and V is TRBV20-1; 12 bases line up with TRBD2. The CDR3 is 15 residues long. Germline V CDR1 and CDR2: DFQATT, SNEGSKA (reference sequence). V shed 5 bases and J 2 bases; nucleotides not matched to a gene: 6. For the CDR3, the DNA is TGCAGTGCTTTACTAGCGGGGGGACCTCAAGAGACCCAGTACTTC. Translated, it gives CSALLAGGPQETQYF.

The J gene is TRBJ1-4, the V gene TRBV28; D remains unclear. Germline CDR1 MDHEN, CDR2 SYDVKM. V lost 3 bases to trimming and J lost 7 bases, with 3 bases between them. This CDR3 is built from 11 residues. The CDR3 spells CASSFFEKLFF. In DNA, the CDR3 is TGTGCCAGCAGTTTTTTTGAAAAACTGTTTTTT. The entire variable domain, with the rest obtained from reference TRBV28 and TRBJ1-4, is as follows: DVKVTQSSRYLVKRTGEKVFLECVQDMDHENMFWYRQDPGLGLRLIYFSYDVKMKEKGDIPEGYSVSREKKERFSLILESASTNQTSMYLCASSFFEKLFFGSGTQLSVL.

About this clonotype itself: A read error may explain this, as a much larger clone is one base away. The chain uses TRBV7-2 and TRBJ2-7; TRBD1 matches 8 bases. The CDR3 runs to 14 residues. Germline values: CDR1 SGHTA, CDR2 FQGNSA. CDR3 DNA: TGTGCCAGCATCTTAGGGACACAGGGGGTGCAGCAGTACTTC. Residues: CASILGTQGVQQYF.

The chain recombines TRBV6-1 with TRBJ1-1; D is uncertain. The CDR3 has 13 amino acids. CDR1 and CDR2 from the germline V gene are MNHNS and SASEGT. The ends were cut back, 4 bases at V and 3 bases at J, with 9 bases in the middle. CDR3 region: CASSASWDTEAFF. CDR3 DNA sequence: TGTGCCAGCAGTGCGTCATGGGACACTGAAGCTTTCTTT.

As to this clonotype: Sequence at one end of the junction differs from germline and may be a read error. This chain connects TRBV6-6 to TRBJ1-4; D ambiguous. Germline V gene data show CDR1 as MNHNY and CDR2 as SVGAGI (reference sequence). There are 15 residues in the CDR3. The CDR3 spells CGSSTSVGLYEKLFF. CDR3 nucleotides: TGTGGCAGCAGCACCTCTGTAGGGTTGTATGAAAAACTGTTTTTT.

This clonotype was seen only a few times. CDR3 region: CASSLLGRDTQYF. The DNA of the CDR3 is TGTGCCAGCAGCCTACTAGGAAGAGATACGCAGTATTTT. This chain connects TRBV6-6 to TRBJ2-3, with a weak D call TRBD2 (5 bases). There are 13 residues in the CDR3. The ends were cut back, 6 bases at V and 5 bases at J, with 12 bases in the middle. Germline loops: CDR1 MNHNY, CDR2 SVGAGI (reference sequence).

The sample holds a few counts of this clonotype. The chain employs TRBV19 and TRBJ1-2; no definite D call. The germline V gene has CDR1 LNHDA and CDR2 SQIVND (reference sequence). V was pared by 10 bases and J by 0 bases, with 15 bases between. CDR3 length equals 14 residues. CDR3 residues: CATNAGVANYGYTF. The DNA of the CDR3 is TGTGCCACCAACGCCGGAGTAGCTAACTATGGCTACACCTTC. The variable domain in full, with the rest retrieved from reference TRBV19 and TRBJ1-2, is DGGITQSPKYLFRKEGQNVTLSCEQNLNHDAMYWYRQDPGQGLRLIYYSQIVNDFQKGDIAEGYSVSREKKESFPLTVTSAQKNPTAFYLCATNAGVANYGYTFGSGTRLTVV.

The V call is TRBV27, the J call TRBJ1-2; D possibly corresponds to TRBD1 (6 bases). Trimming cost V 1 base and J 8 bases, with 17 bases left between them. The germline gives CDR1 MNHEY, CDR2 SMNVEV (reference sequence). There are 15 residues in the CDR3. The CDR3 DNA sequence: TGTGCCAGCAGTTTATTGGGGGGGCTGGCCGGCGGCTACACCTTC. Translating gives CASSLLGGLAGGYTF.

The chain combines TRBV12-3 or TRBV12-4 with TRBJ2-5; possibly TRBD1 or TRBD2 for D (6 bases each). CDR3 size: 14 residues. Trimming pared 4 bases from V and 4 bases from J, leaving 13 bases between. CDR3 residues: CASSWGGGRETQYF. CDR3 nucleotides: TGTGCCAGCAGTTGGGGTGGGGGGCGAGAGACCCAGTACTTC.

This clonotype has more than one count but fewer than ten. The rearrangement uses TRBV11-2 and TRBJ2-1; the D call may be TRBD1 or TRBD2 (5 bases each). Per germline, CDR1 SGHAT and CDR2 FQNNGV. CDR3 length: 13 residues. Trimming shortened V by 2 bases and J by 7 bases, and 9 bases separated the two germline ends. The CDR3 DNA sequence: TGTGCCAGCAGCTTATGGGGGTTTAATGAGCAGTTCTTC. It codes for CASSLWGFNEQFF.

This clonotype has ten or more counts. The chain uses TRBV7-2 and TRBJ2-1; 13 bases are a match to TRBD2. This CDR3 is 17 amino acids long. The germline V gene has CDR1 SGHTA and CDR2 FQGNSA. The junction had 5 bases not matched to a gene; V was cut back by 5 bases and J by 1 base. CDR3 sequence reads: CASSPTSGGLSYNEQFF. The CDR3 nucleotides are TGTGCCAGCAGCCCGACTAGCGGGGGGCTTTCCTACAATGAGCAGTTCTTC.

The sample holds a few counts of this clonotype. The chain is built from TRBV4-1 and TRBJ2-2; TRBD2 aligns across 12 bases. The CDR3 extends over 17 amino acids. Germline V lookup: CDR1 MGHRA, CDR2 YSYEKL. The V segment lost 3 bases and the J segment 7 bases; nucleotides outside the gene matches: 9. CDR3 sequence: CASSHRLAGGPSGELFF. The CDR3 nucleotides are TGCGCCAGCAGCCATCGTCTAGCGGGGGGGCCAAGCGGGGAGCTGTTTTTT.

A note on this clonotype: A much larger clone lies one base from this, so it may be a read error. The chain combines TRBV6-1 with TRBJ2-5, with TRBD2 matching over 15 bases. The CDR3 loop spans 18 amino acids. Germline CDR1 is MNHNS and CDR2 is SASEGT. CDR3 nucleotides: TGTGCCAGCAGTGGACGCGGGACTAGCGGGGGGCCGGGGGAGACCCGGTACTTC. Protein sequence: CASSGRGTSGGPGETRYF.

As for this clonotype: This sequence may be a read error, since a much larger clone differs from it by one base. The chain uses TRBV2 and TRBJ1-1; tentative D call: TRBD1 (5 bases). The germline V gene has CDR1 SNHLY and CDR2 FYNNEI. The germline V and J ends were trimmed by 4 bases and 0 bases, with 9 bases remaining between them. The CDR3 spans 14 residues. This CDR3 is CASSVRGMNTEAFF. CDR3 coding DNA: TGTGCCAGCAGTGTGAGGGGAATGAACACTGAAGCTTTCTTT.

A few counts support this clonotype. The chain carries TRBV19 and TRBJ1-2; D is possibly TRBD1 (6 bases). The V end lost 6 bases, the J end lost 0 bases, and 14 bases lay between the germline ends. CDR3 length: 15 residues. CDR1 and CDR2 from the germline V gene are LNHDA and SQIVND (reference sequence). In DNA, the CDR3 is TGTGCCAGTAGCATCCGGGACACGACTAACTATGGCTACACCTTC. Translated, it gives CASSIRDTTNYGYTF.

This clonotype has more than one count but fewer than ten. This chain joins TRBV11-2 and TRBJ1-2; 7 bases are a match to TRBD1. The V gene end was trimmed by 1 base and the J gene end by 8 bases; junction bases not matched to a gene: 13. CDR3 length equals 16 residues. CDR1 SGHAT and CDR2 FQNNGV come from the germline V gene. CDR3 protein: CASSLAGDSFPEGYTF. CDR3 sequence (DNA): TGTGCCAGCAGCTTAGCCGGGGACAGCTTCCCGGAAGGCTACACCTTC.

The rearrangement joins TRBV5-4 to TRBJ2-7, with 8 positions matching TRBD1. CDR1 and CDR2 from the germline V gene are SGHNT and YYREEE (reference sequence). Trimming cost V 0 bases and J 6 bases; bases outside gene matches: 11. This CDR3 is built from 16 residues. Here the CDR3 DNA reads TGTGCCAGCAGCTTGGCAGTAGGACAGGGATCGGGCGAGCAGTACTTC. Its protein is CASSLAVGQGSGEQYF.

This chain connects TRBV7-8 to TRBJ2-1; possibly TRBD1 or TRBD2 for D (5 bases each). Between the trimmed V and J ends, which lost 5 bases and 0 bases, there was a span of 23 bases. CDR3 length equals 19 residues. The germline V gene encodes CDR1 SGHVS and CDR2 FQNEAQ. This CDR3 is CASSPGTGRLTSSYNEQFF. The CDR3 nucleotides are TGTGCCAGCAGCCCGGGAACAGGAAGACTTACCAGCTCCTACAATGAGCAGTTCTTC.